A selection of T cell receptor beta chains follows, all from one sample in a study of blood T cells in healthy people across ages. TCRdb used MiXCR to reprocess the 5' RACE reads, holding one entry per CDR3 protein. The sample records over 1,500,000 distinct CDR3 sequences, about 39% being singletons. Material: blood. Receptors were obtained from a human donor in good health. Both conserved end residues are part of each CDR3. The order of the fields is J gene, D gene, CDR3 length, V gene, clone size, CDR3 protein, CDR3 DNA. The D gene is left open where the match is weak. A clone size is listed for some rows: how often the clone was seen (once, few, many), or a class if it is expanded.

j_gene: TRBJ2-7
d_gene: NA
len: 15
v_gene: TRBV3-1
abundance: few
CDR3aa: CASSPTRGQPGEQYF
CDR3nt: TGTGCCAGCAGTCCAACGCGGGGACAGCCGGGCGAGCAGTACTTC

j_gene: TRBJ2-3
d_gene: TRBD1
len: 15
v_gene: TRBV4-3
abundance: few
CDR3aa: CASSQGQISTDTQYF
CDR3nt: TGCGCCAGCAGTCAGGGACAGATAAGCACAGATACGCAGTATTTT

j_gene: TRBJ2-1
d_gene: NA
len: 15
v_gene: TRBV4-3
abundance: NA
CDR3aa: CASSQVGNSYNEQFF
CDR3nt: TGCGCCAGCAGCCAAGTCGGTAATTCCTACAATGAGCAGTTCTTC

j_gene: TRBJ2-1
d_gene: NA
len: 15
v_gene: TRBV4-3
abundance: few
CDR3aa: CASSQVGSPGDEQFF
CDR3nt: TGCGCCAGCAGCCAAGTCGGGTCCCCCGGGGATGAGCAGTTCTTC

j_gene: TRBJ2-3
d_gene: NA
len: 13
v_gene: TRBV15
abundance: NA
CDR3aa: CATSRGPTDTQYF
CDR3nt: TGTGCCACCAGCAGGGGACCAACAGATACGCAGTATTTT

j_gene: TRBJ2-7
d_gene: TRBD1
len: 18
v_gene: TRBV6-1
abundance: NA
CDR3aa: CASSEVPLSDRGRYEQYF
CDR3nt: TGTGCCAGCAGTGAAGTCCCCTTATCGGACAGGGGACGCTACGAGCAGTACTTC

j_gene: TRBJ1-2
d_gene: NA
len: 14
v_gene: TRBV4-3
abundance: few
CDR3aa: CASSQDKRGYGYTF
CDR3nt: TGCGCCAGCAGCCAAGACAAACGCGGTTATGGCTACACCTTC

j_gene: TRBJ2-1
d_gene: NA
len: 15
v_gene: TRBV7-9
abundance: NA
CDR3aa: CASSSHRDFGNEQFF
CDR3nt: TGTGCCAGCAGCTCGCACAGGGATTTTGGCAATGAGCAGTTCTTC

j_gene: TRBJ2-7
d_gene: NA
len: 13
v_gene: TRBV5-4
abundance: NA
CDR3aa: CASSFSGKYEQYF
CDR3nt: TGTGCCAGCAGCTTTTCAGGGAAGTACGAGCAGTACTTC

j_gene: TRBJ2-4
d_gene: NA
len: 14
v_gene: TRBV6-2/TRBV6-3
abundance: few
CDR3aa: CASSGGSAKNIQYF
CDR3nt: TGTGCCAGCAGTGGAGGGTCGGCCAAAAACATTCAGTACTTC

j_gene: TRBJ1-2
d_gene: NA
len: 16
v_gene: TRBV5-1
abundance: NA
CDR3aa: CASRLHPRETRQRYTF
CDR3nt: TGCGCCAGCAGGCTTCACCCTCGGGAGACCCGTCAACGCTACACCTTC

j_gene: TRBJ2-4
d_gene: NA
len: 14
v_gene: TRBV20-1
abundance: NA
CDR3aa: CSARDYQIYNEQYF
CDR3nt: TGCAGTGCTAGAGACTATCAGATCTACAATGAGCAGTACTTC

j_gene: TRBJ2-5
d_gene: NA
len: 13
v_gene: TRBV25-1
abundance: NA
CDR3aa: CASRTAGQETQYF
CDR3nt: TGTGCCAGCAGGACAGCAGGACAAGAGACCCAGTACTTC

j_gene: TRBJ1-6
d_gene: NA
len: 16
v_gene: TRBV7-2
abundance: few
CDR3aa: CASSLAYWGRGSPLHF
CDR3nt: TGTGCCAGCAGCTTAGCTTACTGGGGGCGAGGATCACCCCTCCACTTT

j_gene: TRBJ2-3
d_gene: NA
len: 11
v_gene: TRBV2
abundance: NA
CDR3aa: CAGATEDTQYF
CDR3nt: TGTGCCGGCGCGACGGAGGACACGCAGTATTTT

j_gene: TRBJ1-4
d_gene: NA
len: 16
v_gene: TRBV28
abundance: NA
CDR3aa: CASSSWVQGTNEKLFF
CDR3nt: TGTGCCAGCAGTTCTTGGGTACAGGGAACTAATGAAAAACTGTTTTTT

j_gene: TRBJ2-3
d_gene: NA
len: 16
v_gene: TRBV7-6
abundance: NA
CDR3aa: CASSRRGRDSTDTQYF
CDR3nt: TGTGCCAGCAGCCGCCGGGGCAGGGATAGCACAGATACGCAGTATTTT

j_gene: TRBJ2-1
d_gene: NA
len: 15
v_gene: TRBV7-2
abundance: few
CDR3aa: CASSLWWGSYNEQFF
CDR3nt: TGTGCCAGCAGCTTATGGTGGGGCTCCTACAATGAGCAGTTCTTC

j_gene: TRBJ1-5
d_gene: NA
len: 16
v_gene: TRBV10-3
abundance: few
CDR3aa: CAISEPTGQMVQPQHF
CDR3nt: TGTGCCATCAGTGAGCCAACTGGACAGATGGTGCAGCCCCAGCATTTT

j_gene: TRBJ2-6
d_gene: NA
len: 17
v_gene: TRBV7-9
abundance: few
CDR3aa: CASSLRWDMFGANVLTF
CDR3nt: TGTGCCAGCAGCTTAAGGTGGGACATGTTCGGGGCCAACGTCCTGACTTTC

j_gene: TRBJ1-1
d_gene: NA
len: 11
v_gene: TRBV29-1
abundance: NA
CDR3aa: CSASLITEAFF
CDR3nt: TGCAGCGCTTCCCTTATCACTGAAGCTTTCTTT

j_gene: TRBJ1-4
d_gene: NA
len: 15
v_gene: TRBV7-2
abundance: NA
CDR3aa: CASSLTTGRGEKLFF
CDR3nt: TGTGCCAGCAGCTTAACTACCGGGCGGGGGGAAAAACTGTTTTTT

j_gene: TRBJ2-5
d_gene: NA
len: 17
v_gene: TRBV28
abundance: NA
CDR3aa: CASNSRSTTHDEETQYF
CDR3nt: TGTGCCAGCAATAGCAGGTCAACCACCCACGACGAAGAGACCCAGTACTTC

j_gene: TRBJ1-1
d_gene: NA
len: 14
v_gene: TRBV30
abundance: NA
CDR3aa: CAWSVLGANTEAFF
CDR3nt: TGTGCCTGGAGTGTACTGGGGGCGAACACTGAAGCTTTCTTT

j_gene: TRBJ1-6
d_gene: NA
len: 14
v_gene: TRBV4-2
abundance: NA
CDR3aa: CASSHVQENSPLHF
CDR3nt: TGTGCCAGCAGCCACGTCCAAGAGAATTCACCCCTCCACTTT

j_gene: TRBJ1-2
d_gene: TRBD1
len: 15
v_gene: TRBV15
abundance: few
CDR3aa: CATSRDVWDRSGYTF
CDR3nt: TGTGCCACCAGCAGAGATGTCTGGGACAGGAGCGGCTACACCTTC

j_gene: TRBJ2-2
d_gene: TRBD1
len: 16
v_gene: TRBV24-1
abundance: NA
CDR3aa: CATSDWTGENTGELFF
CDR3nt: TGTGCCACCAGTGATTGGACAGGGGAGAACACCGGGGAGCTGTTTTTT

j_gene: TRBJ2-7
d_gene: NA
len: 12
v_gene: TRBV7-9
abundance: NA
CDR3aa: CASSSREVEQYF
CDR3nt: TGTGCCAGCAGCTCAAGGGAAGTCGAGCAGTACTTC

j_gene: TRBJ2-5
d_gene: NA
len: 14
v_gene: TRBV5-1
abundance: few
CDR3aa: CASSLRQGAAEQYF
CDR3nt: TGCGCCAGCAGCTTGAGGCAGGGCGCCGCGGAGCAGTACTTC

j_gene: TRBJ2-7
d_gene: TRBD1
len: 16
v_gene: TRBV28
abundance: NA
CDR3aa: CASSSGQGTYLGEQYF
CDR3nt: TGTGCCAGCAGTTCGGGACAGGGAACCTACCTCGGCGAGCAGTACTTC

j_gene: TRBJ2-1
d_gene: TRBD2
len: 15
v_gene: TRBV7-2
abundance: NA
CDR3aa: CASSFQRGMVNEQFF
CDR3nt: TGTGCCAGCAGCTTCCAGCGGGGGATGGTTAATGAGCAGTTCTTC

j_gene: TRBJ1-2
d_gene: TRBD1
len: 17
v_gene: TRBV5-1
abundance: NA
CDR3aa: CASSFSGQGTLNYGYTF
CDR3nt: TGCGCCAGCAGCTTCTCGGGACAGGGAACCCTTAACTATGGCTACACCTTC

j_gene: TRBJ2-6
d_gene: NA
len: 15
v_gene: TRBV7-9
abundance: many
CDR3aa: CASSYDRSGANVLTF
CDR3nt: TGTGCCAGCAGCTACGACAGATCTGGGGCCAACGTCCTGACTTTC

j_gene: TRBJ1-5
d_gene: NA
len: 13
v_gene: TRBV7-2
abundance: once
CDR3aa: CASSSETVQPQHF
CDR3nt: TGTGCCAGCAGCTCCGAGACAGTTCAGCCCCAGCATTTT

j_gene: TRBJ2-1
d_gene: NA
len: 16
v_gene: TRBV20-1
abundance: NA
CDR3aa: CSARDDGGTSYNEQFF
CDR3nt: TGCAGTGCTAGAGATGACGGAGGGACCTCCTACAATGAGCAGTTCTTC

j_gene: TRBJ2-5
d_gene: NA
len: 18
v_gene: TRBV9
abundance: NA
CDR3aa: CASSGGLTSPGVAETQYF
CDR3nt: TGTGCCAGCAGCGGGGGGTTGACTAGTCCGGGAGTAGCGGAGACCCAGTACTTC

j_gene: TRBJ2-7
d_gene: TRBD1
len: 15
v_gene: TRBV12-3/TRBV12-4
abundance: NA
CDR3aa: CASSSTGTGNYEQYF
CDR3nt: TGTGCCAGCAGTTCCACGGGGACAGGGAACTACGAGCAGTACTTC

j_gene: TRBJ2-3
d_gene: NA
len: 15
v_gene: TRBV12-3/TRBV12-4
abundance: NA
CDR3aa: CASSSTPKGADTQYF
CDR3nt: TGTGCCAGCAGTTCGACCCCGAAGGGAGCAGATACGCAGTATTTT

j_gene: TRBJ1-2
d_gene: NA
len: 16
v_gene: TRBV7-9
abundance: NA
CDR3aa: CASSLGGRDGFYGCTF
CDR3nt: TGTGCCAGCAGCTTAGGAGGCCGGGACGGATTCTATGGCTGCACCTTC

j_gene: TRBJ1-2
d_gene: NA
len: 13
v_gene: TRBV24-1
abundance: once
CDR3aa: CATSDLEGRGYTF
CDR3nt: TGTGCCACCAGTGATTTAGAAGGGAGGGGCTACACCTTC

j_gene: TRBJ2-7
d_gene: NA
len: 15
v_gene: TRBV29-1
abundance: many
CDR3aa: CSVEDPGVSSYEQYF
CDR3nt: TGCAGCGTTGAAGATCCCGGGGTATCCTCCTACGAGCAGTACTTC

j_gene: TRBJ2-1
d_gene: NA
len: 14
v_gene: TRBV7-2
abundance: NA
CDR3aa: CASRRPDSPNEQFF
CDR3nt: TGTGCCAGCAGGCGACCGGACAGCCCCAATGAGCAGTTCTTC

j_gene: TRBJ1-1
d_gene: TRBD1
len: 14
v_gene: TRBV27
abundance: few
CDR3aa: CASAFGQGGTEAFF
CDR3nt: TGTGCCAGCGCCTTCGGACAGGGGGGGACTGAAGCTTTCTTT

j_gene: TRBJ2-7
d_gene: NA
len: 14
v_gene: TRBV20-1
abundance: NA
CDR3aa: CSARVYGVNYEQYF
CDR3nt: TGCAGTGCTAGAGTCTATGGGGTTAACTACGAGCAGTACTTC

j_gene: TRBJ2-7
d_gene: TRBD1
len: 15
v_gene: TRBV4-1
abundance: few
CDR3aa: CASSPGQGHSYEQYF
CDR3nt: TGCGCCAGCAGCCCCGGACAGGGACACTCCTACGAGCAGTACTTC